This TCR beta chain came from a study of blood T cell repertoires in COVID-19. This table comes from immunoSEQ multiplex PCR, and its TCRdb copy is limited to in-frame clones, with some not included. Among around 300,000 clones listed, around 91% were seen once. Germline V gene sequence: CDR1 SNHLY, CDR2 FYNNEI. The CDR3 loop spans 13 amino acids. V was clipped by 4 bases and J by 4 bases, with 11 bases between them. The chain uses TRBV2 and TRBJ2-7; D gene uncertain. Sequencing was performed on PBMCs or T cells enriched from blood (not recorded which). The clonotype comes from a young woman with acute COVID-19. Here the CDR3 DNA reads TGTGCCAGCAGTGTTCAGAGGTCTTACGAGCAGTACTTC. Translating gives CASSVQRSYEQYF.